Shown below are 19 T cell receptor beta chains from a single sample sequenced in a study of blood T cell repertoires in COVID-19. The repertoire was sequenced with immunoSEQ multiplex PCR; TCRdb's copy has only in-frame clones and lacks some. Counted here are roughly 180,000 clones, 65% to 85% occurring once; the ten biggest clones make up about 6.7%. Sequencing was performed on peripheral blood. Receptors originate from a woman in her thirties or forties with COVID-19, enrolled during active disease.

V gene TRBV11-3 combines with J gene TRBJ2-3; D perhaps matches TRBD1 (5 bases). Deletions cut 4 bases from V and 4 bases from J, with 18 bases between. CDR3 length equals 16 residues. Per the germline V gene, CDR1 is SGHNT and CDR2 is YENEEA. CDR3 bases: TGTGCCAGCAGCTCATTGGTTAGGGGCTTACCAGATACGCAGTATTTT. Its translation is CASSSLVRGLPDTQYF.

The genes are TRBV5-1 and TRBJ2-1; D perhaps matches TRBD2 (6 bases). V lost 3 bases and J lost 9, with 10 bases in between. Germline V gene sequence: CDR1 SGHRS, CDR2 YFSETQ. The CDR3 length is 12 residues. The CDR3 loop reads CASSYSGGEQFF. The CDR3 DNA follows: TGCGCCAGCAGCTACTCCGGGGGTGAGCAGTTCTTC.

The genes are TRBV9 and TRBJ2-1; 7 bases are shared with TRBD1. Germline CDR1 SGDLS, CDR2 YYNGEE. CDR3 size: 14 residues. The J segment lost 7 bases and the V segment lost 3 bases, leaving 7 bases of the junction unmatched. CDR3 loop: CASSGSKQGNEQFF. Here the CDR3 DNA reads TGTGCCAGCAGCGGAAGTAAACAGGGGAATGAGCAGTTCTTC.

The V gene is TRBV18, the J gene TRBJ2-2; D perhaps matches TRBD1 (7 bases). Trimming removed 5 bases from V and 4 bases from J, with 11 bases in between. There are 14 residues in the CDR3. Germline V gene data show CDR1 as KGHSH and CDR2 as LQKENI. The CDR3 nucleotides read TGTGCCAGCTCAAGACAGGGAGGCACCGGGGAGCTGTTTTTT. Translation: CASSRQGGTGELFF.

This clone has ten or more counts. V gene TRBV29-1 combines with J gene TRBJ2-1; 9 nucleotides agree with TRBD2. The CDR3 covers 13 residues. J was trimmed by 4 bases and V by 7 bases; bases with no gene match: 5. The germline V gene encodes CDR1 SQVTM and CDR2 ANQGSEA. The CDR3 sequence: CSALAGIYNEQFF. The CDR3 coding sequence is TGCAGCGCCCTAGCGGGAATTTACAATGAGCAGTTCTTC.

The chain has TRBV29-1 and TRBJ2-7; TRBD2 agrees at 10 bases. Looked up from germline, CDR1 is SQVTM and CDR2 is ANQGSEA. This CDR3 has 14 residues. With V trimmed by 4 bases and J by 3 bases, 6 bases remained unmatched. The CDR3 DNA reads TGCAGCGTTGGCAAGCGGGAGGGGGTCTACGAGCAGTACTTC. Amino acids: CSVGKREGVYEQYF.

The J gene is TRBJ2-3, the V gene TRBV3-1 (or the pseudogene TRBV3-2); 9 positions agree with TRBD1. CDR1 and CDR2 from the germline V gene are LGHDT and YNNKEL (reference sequence). Losses at the gene ends were 4 bases for V and 0 bases for J; bases not matched to a gene: 2. The CDR3 is 15 amino acids. CDR3 coding DNA: TGTGCCAGCAGCCCGACAGGGGGTAGCACAGATACGCAGTATTTT. It encodes CASSPTGGSTDTQYF.

The genes are TRBV19 and TRBJ2-3; 7 bases align to TRBD1. The germline V gene has CDR1 LNHDA and CDR2 SQIVND (reference sequence). CDR3 length: 15 amino acids. J gave up 5 bases and V 4 bases, and 9 bases lay outside the gene matches. CDR3 DNA: TGTGCCAGTAGTACGACAGGGAACCCCCAAGATACGCAGTATTTT. Translated, it gives CASSTTGNPQDTQYF.

Points on this clone: The junction differs from germline at one of its ends, possibly a read error. This sequence joins TRBV7-8 and TRBJ2-7, with unresolved D. Germline CDR1 SGHVS, CDR2 FQNEAQ. CDR3 size: 14 residues. Written as DNA, the CDR3 is TGTGCCAGCAGCTTAGTGAGGTTCTCCAACGAGCAGTACTTC. Translation gives CASSLVRFSNEQYF. The complete variable domain, with remaining parts taken from reference TRBV7-8 and TRBJ2-7, reads GAGVSQSPRYKVAKRGQDVALRCDPISGHVSLFWYQQALGQGPEFLTYFQNEAQLDKSGLPSDRFFAERPEGSVSTLKIQRTQQEDSAVYLCASSLVRFSNEQYFGPGTRLTVT.

This chain connects TRBV5-1 to TRBJ2-1; weak D call: TRBD1 (5 bases). CDR1 is SGHRS and CDR2 is YFSETQ in the germline V gene. Trimming removed 0 bases at V and 3 bases at J, with 10 bases between. The CDR3 consists of 15 residues. CDR3 DNA sequence: TGCGCCAGCAGCTTGGACGGAAGGGGCTACAATGAGCAGTTCTTC. The encoded protein is CASSLDGRGYNEQFF.

The V gene is TRBV4-1, the J gene TRBJ2-7; tentatively, D is TRBD2 (6 bases). Looked up from germline, CDR1 is MGHRA and CDR2 is YSYEKL. This CDR3 is built from 14 residues. V lost 7 bases to trimming and J lost 3 bases, with 16 bases between them. The CDR3 nucleotides read TGCGCCAGCAAAGGAGTCGGGGGTGGCTACGAGCAGTACTTC. Amino acids: CASKGVGGGYEQYF.

The count of this clone is one. The V gene is TRBV5-1, the J gene TRBJ1-1, with a possible D match to TRBD1 (6 bases). Trimming stripped 4 bases from V and 1 base from J, with 14 bases between. The CDR3 spans 15 residues. Germline V CDR1 and CDR2: SGHRS, YFSETQ. The CDR3 nucleotides read TGCGCCAGCAGCGGGGGCCGCCTAAGGAACACTGAAGCTTTCTTT. This sequence encodes CASSGGRLRNTEAFF.

CDR3 residues: CASSEKQGAGGNTIYF. DNA for the CDR3: TGTGCCAGCAGTGAAAAACAGGGGGCGGGAGGAAACACCATATATTTT. The chain is built from TRBV6-1 and TRBJ1-3; TRBD1 matches at 9 bases. Losses at the gene ends were 2 bases for V and 4 bases for J; bases not matched to a gene: 6. Germline V gene sequence: CDR1 MNHNS, CDR2 SASEGT. The CDR3 contains 16 residues.

The chain combines TRBV24-1 with TRBJ2-1; 7 positions agree with TRBD1. The CDR3 runs to 15 residues. The germline gives CDR1 KGHDR, CDR2 SFDVKD. The ends lost 4 bases at V and 0 bases at J; junction bases unmatched: 2. Here the CDR3 DNA reads TGTGCCACCAGTGAATGGGACAGCTCCTACAATGAGCAGTTCTTC. It codes for CATSEWDSSYNEQFF.

This clone was seen a handful of times. The CDR3 reads CASRRGDRGADTQYF. For the CDR3, the DNA is TGTGCCAGTCGCAGGGGGGACAGGGGGGCAGATACGCAGTATTTT. The chain links TRBV6-5 to TRBJ2-3, with 11 bases aligning to TRBD1. This CDR3 is built from 15 residues. The V gene's germline CDR1 is MNHEY and CDR2 SVGAGI. V was clipped by 9 bases and J by 4 bases; unmatched bases: 9.

V usage is TRBV9 and J usage is TRBJ1-2; no clear D gene. CDR3 size: 18 residues. Trimming removed 3 bases from V and 8 bases from J, with 29 bases in between. CDR1 is SGDLS, CDR2 YYNGEE, per germline. As DNA, the CDR3 is TGTGCCAGCAGCGCGCGTGTAGAACAGCTATGGCCCCAATCGGGCTACACCTTC. As protein: CASSARVEQLWPQSGYTF.

The genes are TRBV5-4 and TRBJ1-1; D is ambiguous. Trimming shortened V by 1 base and J by 0 bases, and 7 bases separated the two germline ends. The CDR3 contains 14 residues. The germline gives CDR1 SGHNT, CDR2 YYREEE (reference sequence). CDR3 amino acids: CASSLSVLNTEAFF. CDR3 coding DNA: TGTGCCAGCAGCTTGTCTGTTTTGAACACTGAAGCTTTCTTT.

The J gene is TRBJ2-1, the V gene TRBV18; 9 nucleotides align to TRBD1. Germline values: CDR1 KGHSH, CDR2 LQKENI. The trim removed 8 bases at V and 6 bases at J, leaving 5 bases unmatched. The CDR3 is made up of 13 amino acids. CDR3 loop: CASASTGGNEQFF. The CDR3 nucleotides are TGTGCCAGCGCATCGACAGGGGGCAATGAGCAGTTCTTC. Filled out from reference TRBV18 and TRBJ2-1, the complete variable domain reads NAGVMQNPRHLVRRRGQEARLRCSPMKGHSHVYWYRQLPEEGLKFMVYLQKENIIDESGMPKERFSAEFPKEGPSILRIQQVVRGDSAAYFCASASTGGNEQFFGPGTRLTVL.

CDR3 amino acids: CASSSYYRDRGYSNQPQHF. CDR3 coding DNA: TGTGCCAGCAGTTCATATTATCGGGACAGGGGATACAGCAATCAGCCCCAGCATTTT. The chain is built from TRBV28 and TRBJ1-5; 10 bases are a match to TRBD1. Germline trimming cut 4 bases from V and 1 base from J; bases unmatched to any gene: 13. CDR1 is MDHEN, CDR2 SYDVKM, per germline. This CDR3 spans 19 amino acids.